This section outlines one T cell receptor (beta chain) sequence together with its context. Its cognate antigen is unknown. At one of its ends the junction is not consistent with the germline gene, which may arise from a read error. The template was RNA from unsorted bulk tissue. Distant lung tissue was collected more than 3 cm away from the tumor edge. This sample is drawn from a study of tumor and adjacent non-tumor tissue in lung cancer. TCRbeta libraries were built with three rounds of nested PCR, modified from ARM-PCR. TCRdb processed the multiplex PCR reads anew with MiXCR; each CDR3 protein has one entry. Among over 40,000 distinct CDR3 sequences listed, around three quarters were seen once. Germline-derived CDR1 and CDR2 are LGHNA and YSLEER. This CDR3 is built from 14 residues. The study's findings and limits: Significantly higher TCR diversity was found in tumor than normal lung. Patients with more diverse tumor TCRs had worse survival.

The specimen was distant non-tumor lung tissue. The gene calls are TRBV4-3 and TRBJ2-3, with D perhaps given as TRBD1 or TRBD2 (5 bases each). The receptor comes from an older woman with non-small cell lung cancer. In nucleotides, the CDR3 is TGTGCCACCAGCCGGGACCGTAACACAGATACGCAGTATTTT. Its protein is CATSRDRNTDTQYF.